Here is one T cell receptor (beta chain) with its context. What it binds is unknown. This specimen comes from a study of shared clonotypes between healthy human individuals. Study background: In total, the donors were a couple of women and three men aged 18 to 49.

Study-wide points: Clonotype sharing among donors was thought likely to change with sequencing depth. Larger estimated richness was generally seen in naive subsets than in memory subsets.

The V gene's germline CDR1 is SGDLS and CDR2 YYNGEE. Trimming removed 4 bases from V and 6 bases from J; junction bases left unmatched: 9. This CDR3 region has 15 residues. Produced via immunoSEQ multiplex PCR; TCRdb's table is partial and in-frame only. Of over 2 million clones listed, about 90% are singletons. The chain combines TRBV9 with TRBJ2-7; 11 positions match TRBD2. The TCR sequence derives from a man aged 18 to 29 in good health. Some clones in this sample may be carry-over from other donors' samples. Sequenced input: naive CD4+ T cells from PBMCs. Subset: CD45RA+ positively selected. This CDR3 reads CASSSTSGTSGEQYF. DNA for the CDR3: TGTGCCAGCAGCTCTACCTCCGGGACTAGCGGCGAGCAGTACTTC. The full variable domain, with the rest looked up from reference TRBV9 and TRBJ2-7, is DSGVTQTPKHLITATGQRVTLRCSPRSGDLSVYWYQQSLDQGLQFLIQYYNGEERAKGNILERFSAQQFPDLHSELNLSSLELGDSALYFCASSSTSGTSGEQYFGPGTRLTVT.